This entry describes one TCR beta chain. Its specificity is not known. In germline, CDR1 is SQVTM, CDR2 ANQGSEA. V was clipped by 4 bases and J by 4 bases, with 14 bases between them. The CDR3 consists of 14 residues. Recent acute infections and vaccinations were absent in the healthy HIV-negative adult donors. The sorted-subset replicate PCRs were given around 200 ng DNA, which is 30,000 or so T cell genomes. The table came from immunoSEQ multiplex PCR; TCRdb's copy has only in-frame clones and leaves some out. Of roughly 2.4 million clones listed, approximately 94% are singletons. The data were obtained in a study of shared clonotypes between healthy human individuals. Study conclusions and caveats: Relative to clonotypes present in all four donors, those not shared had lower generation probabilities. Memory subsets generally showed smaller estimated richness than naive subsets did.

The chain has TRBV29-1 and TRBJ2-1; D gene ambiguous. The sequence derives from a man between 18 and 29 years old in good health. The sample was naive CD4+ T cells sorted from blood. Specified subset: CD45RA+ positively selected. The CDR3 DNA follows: TGCAGCGTTGGGCAGGCTAGATTATACAATGAGCAGTTCTTC. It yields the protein CSVGQARLYNEQFF.